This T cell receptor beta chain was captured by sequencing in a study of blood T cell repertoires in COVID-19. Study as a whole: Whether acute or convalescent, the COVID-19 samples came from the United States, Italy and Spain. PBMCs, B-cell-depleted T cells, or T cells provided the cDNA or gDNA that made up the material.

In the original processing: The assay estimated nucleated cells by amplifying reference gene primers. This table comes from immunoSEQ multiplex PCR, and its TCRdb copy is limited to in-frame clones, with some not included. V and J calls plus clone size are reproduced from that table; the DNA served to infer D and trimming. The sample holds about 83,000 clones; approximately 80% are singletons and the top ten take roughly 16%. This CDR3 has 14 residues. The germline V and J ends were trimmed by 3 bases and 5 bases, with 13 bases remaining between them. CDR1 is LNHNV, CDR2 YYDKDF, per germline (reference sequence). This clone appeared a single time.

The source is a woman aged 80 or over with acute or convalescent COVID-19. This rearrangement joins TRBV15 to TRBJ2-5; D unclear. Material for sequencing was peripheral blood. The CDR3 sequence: CATSRGRGWETQYF. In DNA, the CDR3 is TGTGCCACCAGCAGGGGTAGAGGCTGGGAGACCCAGTACTTC.